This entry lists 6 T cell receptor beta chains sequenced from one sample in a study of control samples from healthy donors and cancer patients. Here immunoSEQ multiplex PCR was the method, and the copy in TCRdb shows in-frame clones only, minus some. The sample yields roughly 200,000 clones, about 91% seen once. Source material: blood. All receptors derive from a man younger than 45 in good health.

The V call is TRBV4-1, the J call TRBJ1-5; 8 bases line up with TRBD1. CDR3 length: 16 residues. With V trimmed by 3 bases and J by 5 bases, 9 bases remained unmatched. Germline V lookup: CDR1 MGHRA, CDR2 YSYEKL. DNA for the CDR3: TGCGCCAGCAGCCAGGGGGCAGGGGGCGTCGATCAGCCCCAGCATTTT. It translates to CASSQGAGGVDQPQHF.

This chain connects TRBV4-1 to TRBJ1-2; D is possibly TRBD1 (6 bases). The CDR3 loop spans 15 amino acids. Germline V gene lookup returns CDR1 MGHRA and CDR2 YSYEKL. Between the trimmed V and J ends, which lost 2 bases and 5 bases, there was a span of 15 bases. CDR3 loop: CASSQPGQDIYGYTF. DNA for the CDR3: TGCGCCAGCAGCCAACCGGGACAAGACATATATGGCTACACCTTC.

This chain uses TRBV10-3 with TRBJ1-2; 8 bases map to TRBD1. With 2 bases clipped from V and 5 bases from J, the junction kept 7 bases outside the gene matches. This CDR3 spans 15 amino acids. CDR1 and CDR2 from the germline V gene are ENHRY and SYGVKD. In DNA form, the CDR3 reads TGTGCCATCAGTGAGCCGGACAGGGTGGTATATGGCTACACCTTC. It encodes CAISEPDRVVYGYTF.

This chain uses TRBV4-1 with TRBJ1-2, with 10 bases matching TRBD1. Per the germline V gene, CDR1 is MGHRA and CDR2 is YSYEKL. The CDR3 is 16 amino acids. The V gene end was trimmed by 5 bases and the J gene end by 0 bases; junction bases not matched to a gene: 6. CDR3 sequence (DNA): TGCGCCAGCAGCGCGGATGACAGGGGGCCTAACTATGGCTACACCTTC. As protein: CASSADDRGPNYGYTF.

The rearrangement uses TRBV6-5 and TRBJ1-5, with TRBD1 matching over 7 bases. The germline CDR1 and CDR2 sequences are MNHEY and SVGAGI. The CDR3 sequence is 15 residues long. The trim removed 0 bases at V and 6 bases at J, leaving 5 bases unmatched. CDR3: CASSYSRQGPQPQHF. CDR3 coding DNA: TGTGCCAGCAGTTACTCGAGACAGGGACCTCAGCCCCAGCATTTT.

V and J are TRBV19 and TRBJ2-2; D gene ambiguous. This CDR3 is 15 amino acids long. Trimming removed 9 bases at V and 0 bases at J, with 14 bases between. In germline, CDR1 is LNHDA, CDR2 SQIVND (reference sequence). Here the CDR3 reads CASRVTNSNTGELFF. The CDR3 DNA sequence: TGTGCCAGCAGAGTGACAAACTCGAACACCGGGGAGCTGTTTTTT.